This is a list of T cell receptor beta chains from one sample in a study of early T cells in non-severe SARS-CoV-2 infection. TCRdb analysed the 5' RACE reads with MiXCR anew, one entry per CDR3 protein. The data show just over 95,000 distinct CDR3 sequences, about 10% seen once. The sequences come from whole blood, collected at baseline. Receptors originate from an adult who was a healthcare worker with PCR-confirmed SARS-CoV-2 infection or an uninfected control (not recorded which). CDR3s include the opening cysteine and the closing phenylalanine or tryptophan. D genes are given only for firm matches. Rows give clone size only sometimes, using once, few, many, or a class for an expanded clone.

j_call | cdr3_length | d_call | v_call | clone_size | cdr3_aa | cdr3_nt
TRBJ2-3 | 17 | TRBD2 | TRBV19 | few | CASSKTSGRGRTDTQYF | TGTGCCAGTAGCAAGACTAGCGGGAGAGGCCGGACAGATACGCAGTATTTT
TRBJ1-1 | 14 | TRBD1 | TRBV5-1 | many | CASSLDRGRAEAFF | TGCGCCAGCAGCTTGGATAGGGGGCGGGCTGAAGCTTTCTTT
TRBJ1-3 | 15 | - | TRBV18 | - | CASSVDMVAGNTIYF | TGTGCCAGCTCAGTGGACATGGTTGCTGGAAACACCATATATTTT
TRBJ2-6 | 17 | TRBD1 | TRBV10-3 | - | CAISESTGGSGANVLTF | TGTGCCATCAGTGAGTCTACAGGGGGCTCTGGGGCCAACGTCCTGACTTTC
TRBJ1-1 | 12 | - | TRBV7-9 | many | CASSPNGEVAFF | TGTGCCAGCAGCCCTAACGGGGAGGTCGCTTTCTTT
TRBJ2-1 | 15 | TRBD1 | TRBV2 | few | CASSVRQGAGNEQFF | TGTGCCAGCAGTGTACGGCAGGGGGCAGGAAATGAGCAGTTCTTC
TRBJ2-1 | 16 | TRBD2 | TRBV7-2 | - | CASSLSWLAANNEQFF | TGTGCCAGCAGCTTATCGTGGCTAGCGGCCAACAATGAGCAGTTCTTC
TRBJ2-3 | 15 | - | TRBV7-3 | - | CASSRSVGPSDTQYF | TGTGCCAGCAGCCGGTCGGTTGGACCGTCCGATACGCAGTATTTT
TRBJ1-2 | 12 | - | TRBV12-3/TRBV12-4 | - | CASTIGLYGYTF | TGTGCCAGCACCATAGGGCTCTATGGCTACACCTTC
TRBJ1-5 | 16 | TRBD1 | TRBV6-1 | - | CASSSRTGTHGQPQHF | TGTGCCAGCAGTAGCCGGACAGGGACTCACGGTCAGCCCCAGCATTTT
TRBJ1-2 | 14 | TRBD1 | TRBV5-6 | few | CASSLRDRNYGYTF | TGTGCCAGCAGCTTGAGGGACAGGAACTATGGCTACACCTTC